A selection of T cell receptor beta chains follows, all from one sample in a study of identical twins' blood T cells. TCRdb analysed the 5' RACE reads with MiXCR anew, one entry per CDR3 protein. Seen here are roughly 340,000 distinct CDR3 sequences, over 25% observed once, and the top ten hold about 6%. Sequencing was carried out using PBMCs. The receptors originated from a woman aged 18-49 years in good health. Each CDR3 is given without its conserved first and last residue.

CDR3 length	J gene	V gene	CDR3 protein
12	TRBJ2-4	TRBV5-1	ASSLAGLGNIQY
12	TRBJ1-1	TRBV9	ASSLTTGPAEAF
14	TRBJ1-5	TRBV6-6	ANSSAFRGSNQPQH
13	TRBJ1-1	TRBV7-9	ASSLGPVMNTEAF
9	TRBJ1-1	TRBV29-1	SGGREAEAF
9	TRBJ1-2	TRBV20-1	SAGSLYGYT
9	TRBJ1-2	TRBV29-1	SVEGRSGYT
12	TRBJ1-2	TRBV5-1	ASSFAATNYGYT
12	TRBJ2-2	TRBV6-5	ASSYKGGAGELF
12	TRBJ2-3	TRBV6-6	ASQPGGNEDTQY
12	TRBJ1-1	TRBV7-9	ASSLKGGRTEAF
12	TRBJ1-6	TRBV7-9	ASSLEGLNSPLH
11	TRBJ1-1	TRBV12-3/TRBV12-4	ASRLRGGTEAF
12	TRBJ1-3	TRBV7-9	ASSLPPGGNTIY
13	TRBJ2-7	TRBV5-1	ASSLVAGTSYEQY
12	TRBJ2-7	TRBV20-1	SATNGQGDYEQY
12	TRBJ1-2	TRBV12-3/TRBV12-4	ASSFWAGSYGYT
10	TRBJ1-1	TRBV7-2	TSSLRLTEAF
10	TRBJ1-3	TRBV29-1	SASTGGNTIY
11	TRBJ1-6	TRBV20-1	SARRGLNSPLH
13	TRBJ1-2	TRBV3-1	ASSQDLLQGNGYT
12	TRBJ2-1	TRBV20-1	SARRASGSNEQF
12	TRBJ2-1	TRBV5-1	ASSTGTRGNEQF
11	TRBJ1-2	TRBV20-1	SATRTGSYGYT
12	TRBJ1-6	TRBV27	ASSLDTGNSPLH
13	TRBJ2-3	TRBV29-1	SAARRGPRTDTQY
13	TRBJ1-3	TRBV6-6	ASSYSLGLGNTIY
10	TRBJ2-1	TRBV20-1	SASGQGNEQF
13	TRBJ2-2	TRBV6-1	ASSLGFRLTGELF
10	TRBJ1-4	TRBV29-1	SVQGHNEKLF
13	TRBJ1-1	TRBV21-1	ASSTGRGLNTEAF
11	TRBJ1-1	TRBV6-2/TRBV6-3	ASTKRMNTEAF
9	TRBJ2-5	TRBV20-1	SARGEQTQY
13	TRBJ1-5	TRBV2	ASSDYGRANQPQH
12	TRBJ1-3	TRBV9	TSSDEGSGNTIY
9	TRBJ2-2	TRBV20-1	SVGRTGELF
14	TRBJ2-1	TRBV2	ASSEARRGSYNEQF
12	TRBJ1-2	TRBV6-2/TRBV6-3	ASSRQAVDYGYT
13	TRBJ2-7	TRBV11-2	ASSLDFQRRDEQY
13	TRBJ2-3	TRBV5-1	ASSLGDRSTDTQY
13	TRBJ1-3	TRBV5-1	ASSLGTAVGNTIY
12	TRBJ1-3	TRBV12-3/TRBV12-4	ASRRGISGNTIY
13	TRBJ2-2	TRBV20-1	SARSGTVNTGELF
13	TRBJ2-2	TRBV3-1	ASSQGPRRTGELF
11	TRBJ2-7	TRBV27	ASSFRGTYEQY
12	TRBJ2-3	TRBV2	ASSGRRFGDTQY
14	TRBJ2-4	TRBV7-9	ASSTQTVLAKNIQY
14	TRBJ2-2	TRBV10-3	AISGDGRAETGELF
12	TRBJ1-2	TRBV20-1	SARLGGTASGYT
10	TRBJ1-1	TRBV7-2	ATGWGTTEAF